This T cell receptor (beta chain) was sequenced during a study of radiotherapy plus CTLA-4 blockade in lung cancer. Overall study: Disease control was achieved by around 33% of patients, and objective responses by about 17%. Study-level results: Blood TCR clones of tumor origin expanded after radiotherapy plus ipilimumab. Among reported predictors of response, early blood T cell clone dynamics with interferon-beta performed best.

The method was immunoSEQ multiplex PCR; TCRdb's version includes in-frame clones alone and lacks a portion of them. The profile covers 50,000 to 65,000 clones, with 65% to 80% appearing a single time and approximately 2.5% taken by the ten largest. In the case of this clone: No antigen is known for it.

The study gave focal radiation plus ipilimumab CTLA-4 blockade to patients with chemo-refractory metastatic non-small-cell lung cancer. Germline lookup yields CDR1 SGHNT and CDR2 YYREEE (reference sequence). The V gene end was trimmed by 5 bases and the J gene end by 2 bases; junction bases not matched to a gene: 2. The CDR3 is 13 amino acids. The TCR sequence derives from a human donor with non-small cell lung cancer whose response to radiotherapy plus ipilimumab could not be evaluated. This chain uses TRBV5-4 with TRBJ2-3, with 7 bases that match TRBD2. Here the sequenced sample was peripheral blood, taken from a patient treated with radiotherapy plus ipilimumab. The CDR3, as DNA: TGTGCCAGCAGAGCGGGGAACACAGATACGCAGTATTTT. Its protein product is CASRAGNTDTQYF.